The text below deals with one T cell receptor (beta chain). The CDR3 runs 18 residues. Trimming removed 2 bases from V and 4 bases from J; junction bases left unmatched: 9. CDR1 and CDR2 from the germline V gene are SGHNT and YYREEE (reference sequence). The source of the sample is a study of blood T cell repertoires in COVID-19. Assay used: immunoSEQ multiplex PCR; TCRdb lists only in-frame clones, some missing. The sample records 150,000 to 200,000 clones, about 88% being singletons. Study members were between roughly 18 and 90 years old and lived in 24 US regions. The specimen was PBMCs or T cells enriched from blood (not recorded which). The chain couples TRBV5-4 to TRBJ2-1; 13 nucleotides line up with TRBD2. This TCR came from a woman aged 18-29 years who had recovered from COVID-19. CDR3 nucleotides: TGTGCCAGCAGCTTTGGGACTGGGACTAGCGGGAATTACAATGAGCAGTTCTTC. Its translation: CASSFGTGTSGNYNEQFF.